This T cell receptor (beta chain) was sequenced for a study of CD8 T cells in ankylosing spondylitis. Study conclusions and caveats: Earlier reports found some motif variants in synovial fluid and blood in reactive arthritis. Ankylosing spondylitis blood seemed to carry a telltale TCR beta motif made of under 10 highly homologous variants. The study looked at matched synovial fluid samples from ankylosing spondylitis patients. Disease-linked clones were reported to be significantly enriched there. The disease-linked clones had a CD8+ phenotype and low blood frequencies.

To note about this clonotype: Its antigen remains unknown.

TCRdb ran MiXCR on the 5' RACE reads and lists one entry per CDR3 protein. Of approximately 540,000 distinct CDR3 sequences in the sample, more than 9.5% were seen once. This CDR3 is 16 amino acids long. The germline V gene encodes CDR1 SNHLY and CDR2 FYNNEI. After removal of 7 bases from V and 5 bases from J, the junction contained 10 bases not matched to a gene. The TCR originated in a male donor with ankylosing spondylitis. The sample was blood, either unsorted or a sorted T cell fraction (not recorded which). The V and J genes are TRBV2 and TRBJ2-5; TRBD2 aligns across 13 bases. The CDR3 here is CASTPVRTSGSETQYF. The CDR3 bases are TGTGCCAGCACCCCGGTGAGGACTAGCGGGAGTGAGACCCAGTACTTC.